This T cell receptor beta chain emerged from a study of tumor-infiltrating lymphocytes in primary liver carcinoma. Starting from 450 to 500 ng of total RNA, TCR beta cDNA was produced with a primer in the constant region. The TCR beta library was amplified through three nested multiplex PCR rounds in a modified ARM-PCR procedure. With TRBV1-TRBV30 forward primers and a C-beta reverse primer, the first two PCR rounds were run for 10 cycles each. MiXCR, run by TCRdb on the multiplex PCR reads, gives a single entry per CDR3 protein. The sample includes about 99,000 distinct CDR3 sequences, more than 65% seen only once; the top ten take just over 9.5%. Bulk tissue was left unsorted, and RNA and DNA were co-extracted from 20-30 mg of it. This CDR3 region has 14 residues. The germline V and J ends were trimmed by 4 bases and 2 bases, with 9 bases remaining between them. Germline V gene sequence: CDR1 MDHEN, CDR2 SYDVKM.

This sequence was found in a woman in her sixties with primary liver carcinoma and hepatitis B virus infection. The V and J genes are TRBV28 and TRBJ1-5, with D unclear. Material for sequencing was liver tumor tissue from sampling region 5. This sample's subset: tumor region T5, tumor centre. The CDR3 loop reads CASSSSGGNQPQHF. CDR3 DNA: TGTGCCAGCAGTTCTAGCGGGGGCAATCAGCCCCAGCATTTT.